These 16 T cell receptor beta chains came from one sample sequenced in a study of T cells in Graves' hyperthyroidism and ophthalmopathy. There were TCR beta CDR3 regions amplified from RNA transcripts. The TCR CDR3 first-round RT-PCR relied on the HTBI primer set. TCRdb independently ran MiXCR on the multiplex PCR reads; one entry per CDR3 protein. This sample has around 250,000 distinct CDR3 sequences; approximately 24% occur once, and the top ten carry approximately 35%. The material sequenced was blood. These receptor sequences come from a woman aged 40 to 50 with Graves' ophthalmopathy.

This chain links TRBV6-2 or TRBV6-3 with TRBJ2-1, with 13 bases lining up with TRBD2. This CDR3 has 16 residues. Per germline, CDR1 MNHEY and CDR2 SVGEGT. V lost 5 bases and J lost 7; bases outside the gene matches: 8. The CDR3 protein is CASSPRTSGSSNEQFF. In DNA, the CDR3 is TGTGCCAGCAGTCCCCGGACTAGCGGGAGCTCGAATGAGCAGTTCTTC.

This clonotype was counted many times. The CDR3 DNA is TGTGCCATCAGTGACGGAGGGCTCAATCAGCCCCAGCATTTT. It is translated as CAISDGGLNQPQHF. V and J are TRBV10-3 and TRBJ1-5; D is unclear. V lost 3 bases and J 3 bases, leaving 9 bases between the germline ends. The germline V gene has CDR1 ENHRY and CDR2 SYGVKD. The CDR3 has 14 amino acids.

This chain connects TRBV28 to TRBJ2-7, with D perhaps matching TRBD2 (6 bases). CDR3 length equals 15 residues. The V end lost 5 bases, the J end lost 3 bases, and 17 bases lay between the germline ends. CDR1 is MDHEN, CDR2 SYDVKM, per germline. The CDR3 DNA reads TGTGCCAGCAGTCTTGGGGGGTGGATAGGCTACGAGCAGTACTTC. This sequence encodes CASSLGGWIGYEQYF.

This clonotype was counted many times. The V and J genes are TRBV28 and TRBJ2-7; the D gene could be TRBD1 or TRBD2 (5 bases each). Trimming removed 3 bases at V and 1 base at J, with 25 bases between. CDR1 and CDR2 from the germline V gene are MDHEN and SYDVKM. The CDR3 has 19 amino acids. Written as DNA, the CDR3 is TGTGCCAGCAGTTTTAAATTTGATAGTTTCGGGACCTCATCCTACGAGCAGTACTTC. Amino acid sequence: CASSFKFDSFGTSSYEQYF.

This clonotype was detected many times. V is TRBV6-5 and J is TRBJ1-1; D ambiguous. Trimming shortened V by 2 bases and J by 2 bases, and 9 bases separated the two germline ends. The CDR3 extends over 14 amino acids. CDR1 and CDR2 (germline): MNHEY, SVGAGI. CDR3 DNA sequence: TGTGCCAGCAGTTACGGGAGCTCCAACACTGAAGCTTTCTTT. Amino acids: CASSYGSSNTEAFF.

There are a few counts of this clonotype. The chain employs TRBV6-1 and TRBJ2-5; possibly TRBD1 for D (6 bases). Germline V lookup: CDR1 MNHNS, CDR2 SASEGT. The CDR3 has 18 residues. Trimming shortened V by 6 bases and J by 0 bases, and 23 bases separated the two germline ends. This CDR3 is CASRAGEVNGFYQETQYF. The DNA of the CDR3 is TGTGCCAGCAGGGCAGGGGAAGTCAATGGATTTTACCAAGAGACCCAGTACTTC.

The chain couples TRBV6-2 or TRBV6-3 to TRBJ1-5; TRBD1 is a possible D gene (5 bases). The CDR3 extends over 12 amino acids. The V and J ends lost 11 bases and 3 bases respectively, with 11 bases between them. Germline V CDR1 and CDR2: MNHEY, SVGEGT. As DNA, the CDR3 is TGTGCCTGCCAGGGTCCCAATCAGCCCCAGCATTTT. Protein: CACQGPNQPQHF.

This clonotype was seen a handful of times. The chain joins TRBV12-3 or TRBV12-4 to TRBJ1-1; TRBD1 might be the D (5 bases). V lost 2 bases to trimming and J lost 0 bases, with 16 bases between them. CDR3 size: 17 residues. The CDR3 sequence is CASSLRRGSAVNTEAFF. As DNA, the CDR3 is TGTGCCAGCAGTTTAAGGAGGGGTAGTGCGGTGAACACTGAAGCTTTCTTT.

This clonotype came up many times. The chain recombines TRBV20-1 with TRBJ2-5; 8 bases fit TRBD1. Germline CDR1 and CDR2: DFQATT and SNEGSKA (reference sequence). The CDR3 has 17 amino acids. J gave up 1 base and V 1 base, and 11 bases lay outside the gene matches. The CDR3 DNA follows: TGCAGTGCTAGAGTCGCCCTTACGGGACAGGCCCAAGAGACCCAGTACTTC. Its protein product is CSARVALTGQAQETQYF.

This clonotype was found many times. Possible read error: a much larger clone is one base away. V gene TRBV12-3 or TRBV12-4 combines with J gene TRBJ1-5, with 7 bases that match TRBD1. The V and J ends lost 5 bases and 3 bases, in that order; junction bases with no gene match: 1. The CDR3 runs to 13 residues. As DNA, the CDR3 is TGTGCCAGCAGTGGACAGGTCAATCAGCCCCAGCATTTT. Amino acids: CASSGQVNQPQHF.

This clonotype has at least ten counts. The chain links TRBV19 to TRBJ2-2; either TRBD1 or TRBD2 may supply D (6 bases each). CDR1 and CDR2 from the germline V gene are LNHDA and SQIVND (reference sequence). V lost 4 bases and J lost 5, with 17 bases in between. The CDR3 totals 16 residues. The CDR3 nucleotides are TGTGCCAGTAGTAAACCCCGCGGGACACTTACCGGGGAGCTGTTTTTT. This codes for CASSKPRGTLTGELFF. Full variable domain (remainder filled in from reference TRBV19 and TRBJ2-2): DGGITQSPKYLFRKEGQNVTLSCEQNLNHDAMYWYRQDPGQGLRLIYYSQIVNDFQKGDIAEGYSVSREKKESFPLTVTSAQKNPTAFYLCASSKPRGTLTGELFFGEGSRLTVL.

This clonotype showed up many times. The chain employs TRBV15 and TRBJ2-7; TRBD1 or TRBD2 may be the D gene (7 bases each). The CDR3 length is 14 residues. V shed 4 bases and J shed 3 bases, with 13 bases lying between them. In germline, CDR1 is LNHNV, CDR2 YYDKDF (reference sequence). As DNA, the CDR3 is TGTGCCACCAGCACGGGGGGACAGATCTACGAGCAGTACTTC. Translated: CATSTGGQIYEQYF.

The gene calls are TRBV12-3 or TRBV12-4 and TRBJ1-5; D perhaps matches TRBD1 (6 bases). Trimming pared 5 bases from V and 4 bases from J, leaving 15 bases between. There are 15 residues in the CDR3. The CDR3 bases are TGTGCCAGCAGTACCACAGGGTTTGGGAATCAGCCCCAGCATTTT. It codes for CASSTTGFGNQPQHF.

A remark on this clonotype: A clone one base away is much larger, so this may be a read error. V gene TRBV28 combines with J gene TRBJ2-7; D perhaps matches TRBD2 (6 bases). The CDR3 has 16 residues. Trimming left V 10 bases short and J 0 bases short, with 22 bases between. Germline V gene lookup returns CDR1 MDHEN and CDR2 SYDVKM. CDR3 DNA sequence: TGTGCCATCAGAAAGGGACTGGGGGATAGCTCCTACGAGCAGTACTTC. Encoded protein: CAIRKGLGDSSYEQYF.

In its sample, this clonotype was seen many times. The chain couples TRBV28 to TRBJ2-7; unclear D gene. CDR1 MDHEN and CDR2 SYDVKM come from the germline V gene. The V end was cut by 5 bases, the J end by 2 bases, with 13 bases between. CDR3 length equals 14 residues. CDR3 in DNA: TGTGCCAGCAGTACCGTCGATGATCCCTACGAGCAGTACTTC. It yields the protein CASSTVDDPYEQYF.

This clonotype was found many times. The rearrangement joins TRBV12-3 or TRBV12-4 to TRBJ1-1; tentative D call: TRBD1 (5 bases). V was shortened by 5 bases and J by 14 bases, with 18 bases between the two germline ends. CDR3 length: 12 residues. The CDR3 region has the DNA TGTGCCAGCAGTCGACTCGACAGCCGGATGTTCTTT. This gives the protein CASSRLDSRMFF.